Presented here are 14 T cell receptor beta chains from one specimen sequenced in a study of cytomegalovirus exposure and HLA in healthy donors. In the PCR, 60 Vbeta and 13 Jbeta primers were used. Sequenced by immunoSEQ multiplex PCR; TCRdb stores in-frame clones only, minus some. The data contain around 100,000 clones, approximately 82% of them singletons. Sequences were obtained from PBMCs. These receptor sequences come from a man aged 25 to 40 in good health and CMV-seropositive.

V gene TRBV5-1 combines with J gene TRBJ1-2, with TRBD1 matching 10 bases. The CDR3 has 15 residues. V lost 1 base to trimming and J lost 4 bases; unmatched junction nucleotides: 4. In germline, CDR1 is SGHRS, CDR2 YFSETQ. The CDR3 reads CASSLSGQGGYGYTF. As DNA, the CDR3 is TGCGCCAGCAGCTTGTCCGGACAGGGGGGCTATGGCTACACCTTC. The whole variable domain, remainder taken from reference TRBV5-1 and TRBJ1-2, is KAGVTQTPRYLIKTRGQQVTLSCSPISGHRSVSWYQQTPGQGLQFLFEYFSETQRNKGNFPGRFSGRQFSNSRSEMNVSTLELGDSALYLCASSLSGQGGYGYTFGSGTRLTVV.

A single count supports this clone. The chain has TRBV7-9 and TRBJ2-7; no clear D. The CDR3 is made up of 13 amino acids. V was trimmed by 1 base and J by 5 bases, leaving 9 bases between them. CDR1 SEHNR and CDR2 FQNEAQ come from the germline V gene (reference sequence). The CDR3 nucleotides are TGTGCCAGCAGCTTAGATCCGGGTGACGAGCAGTACGTC. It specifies CASSLDPGDEQYV.

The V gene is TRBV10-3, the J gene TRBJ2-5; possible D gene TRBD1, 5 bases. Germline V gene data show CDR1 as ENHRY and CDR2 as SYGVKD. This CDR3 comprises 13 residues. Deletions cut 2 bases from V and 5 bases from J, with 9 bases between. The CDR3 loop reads CAISERQWETQYF. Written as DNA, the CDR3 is TGTGCCATCAGTGAGCGACAGTGGGAGACCCAGTACTTC.

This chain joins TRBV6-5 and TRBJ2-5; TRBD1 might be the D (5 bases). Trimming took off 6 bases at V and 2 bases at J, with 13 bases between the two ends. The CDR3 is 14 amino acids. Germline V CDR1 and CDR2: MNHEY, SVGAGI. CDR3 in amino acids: CASSRGRAQETQYF. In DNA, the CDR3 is TGTGCCAGCAGCAGAGGCAGGGCGCAAGAGACCCAGTACTTC.

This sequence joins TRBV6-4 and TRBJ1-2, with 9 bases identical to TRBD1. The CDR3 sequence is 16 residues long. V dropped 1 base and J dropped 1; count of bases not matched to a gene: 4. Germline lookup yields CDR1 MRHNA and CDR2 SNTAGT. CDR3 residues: CASSDWTGEVNYGYTF. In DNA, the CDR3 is TGTGCCAGCAGTGACTGGACAGGGGAGGTTAACTATGGCTACACCTTC.

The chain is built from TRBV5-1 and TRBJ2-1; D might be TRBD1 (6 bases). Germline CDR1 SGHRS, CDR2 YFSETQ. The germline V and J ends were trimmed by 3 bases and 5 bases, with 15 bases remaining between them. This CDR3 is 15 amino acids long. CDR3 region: CASSSTGFGDNEQFF. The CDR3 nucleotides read TGCGCCAGCAGCTCAACAGGGTTCGGGGACAATGAGCAGTTCTTC.

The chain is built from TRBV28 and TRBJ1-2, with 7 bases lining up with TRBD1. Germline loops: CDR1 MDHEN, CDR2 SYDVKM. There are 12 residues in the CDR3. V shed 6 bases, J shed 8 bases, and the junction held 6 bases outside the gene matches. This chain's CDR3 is CASSVGGQGYTF. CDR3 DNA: TGTGCCAGCAGCGTAGGGGGCCAAGGCTACACCTTC.

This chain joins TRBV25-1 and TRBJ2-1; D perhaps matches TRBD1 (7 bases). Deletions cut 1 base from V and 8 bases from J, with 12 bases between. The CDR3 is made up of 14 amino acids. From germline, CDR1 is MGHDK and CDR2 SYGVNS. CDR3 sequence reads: CASSESVRGDEQFF. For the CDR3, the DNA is TGTGCCAGCAGTGAATCGGTCAGGGGGGATGAGCAGTTCTTC. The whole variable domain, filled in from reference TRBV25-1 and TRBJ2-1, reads EADIYQTPRYLVIGTGKKITLECSQTMGHDKMYWYQQDPGMELHLIHYSYGVNSTEKGDLSSESTVSRIRTEHFPLTLESARPSHTSQYLCASSESVRGDEQFFGPGTRLTVL.

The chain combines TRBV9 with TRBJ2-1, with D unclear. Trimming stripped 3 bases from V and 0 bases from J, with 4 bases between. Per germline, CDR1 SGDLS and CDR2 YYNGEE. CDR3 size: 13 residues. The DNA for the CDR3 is TGTGCCAGCAGCGGGAGCTCCTACAATGAGCAGTTCTTC. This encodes CASSGSSYNEQFF.

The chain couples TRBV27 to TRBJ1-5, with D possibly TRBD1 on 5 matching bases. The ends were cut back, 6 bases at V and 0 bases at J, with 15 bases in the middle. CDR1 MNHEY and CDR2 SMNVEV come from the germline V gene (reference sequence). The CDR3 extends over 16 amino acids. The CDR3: CASSPRGIYSNQPQHF. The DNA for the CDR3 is TGTGCCAGCAGCCCCCGGGGGATTTATAGCAATCAGCCCCAGCATTTT.

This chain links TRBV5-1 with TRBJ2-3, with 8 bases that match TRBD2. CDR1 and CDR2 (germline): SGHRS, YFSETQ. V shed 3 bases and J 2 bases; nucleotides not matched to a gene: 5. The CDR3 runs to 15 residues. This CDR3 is CASSSAGGATDTQYF. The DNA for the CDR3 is TGCGCCAGCAGCTCGGCGGGAGGAGCCACAGATACGCAGTATTTT.

The CDR3, as DNA: TGTGCCAGCAGCCAACCGCGGGGGGTCGATACGCAGTATTTT. It encodes CASSQPRGVDTQYF. The chain uses TRBV5-5 and TRBJ2-3; 8 bases map to TRBD2. Germline assignment: CDR1 SGHKS and CDR2 YYEKEE (reference sequence). Trimming at V came to 4 bases and at J to 6 bases, leaving 7 bases not matched to a gene. The length of the CDR3 is 14 residues.

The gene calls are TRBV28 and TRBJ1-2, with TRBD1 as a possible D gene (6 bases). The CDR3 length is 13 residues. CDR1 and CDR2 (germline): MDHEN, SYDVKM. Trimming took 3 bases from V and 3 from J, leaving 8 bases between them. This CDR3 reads CASSLNRDYGYTF. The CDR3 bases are TGTGCCAGCAGTTTGAACAGGGACTATGGCTACACCTTC.

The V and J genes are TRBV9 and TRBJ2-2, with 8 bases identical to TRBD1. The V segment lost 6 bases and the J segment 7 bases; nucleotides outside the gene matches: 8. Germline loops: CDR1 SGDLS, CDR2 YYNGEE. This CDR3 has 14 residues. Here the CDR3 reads CASTGQDSVGELFF. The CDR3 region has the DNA TGTGCCAGCACGGGACAGGATTCTGTCGGGGAGCTGTTTTTT. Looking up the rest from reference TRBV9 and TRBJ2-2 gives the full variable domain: DSGVTQTPKHLITATGQRVTLRCSPRSGDLSVYWYQQSLDQGLQFLIQYYNGEERAKGNILERFSAQQFPDLHSELNLSSLELGDSALYFCASTGQDSVGELFFGEGSRLTVL.